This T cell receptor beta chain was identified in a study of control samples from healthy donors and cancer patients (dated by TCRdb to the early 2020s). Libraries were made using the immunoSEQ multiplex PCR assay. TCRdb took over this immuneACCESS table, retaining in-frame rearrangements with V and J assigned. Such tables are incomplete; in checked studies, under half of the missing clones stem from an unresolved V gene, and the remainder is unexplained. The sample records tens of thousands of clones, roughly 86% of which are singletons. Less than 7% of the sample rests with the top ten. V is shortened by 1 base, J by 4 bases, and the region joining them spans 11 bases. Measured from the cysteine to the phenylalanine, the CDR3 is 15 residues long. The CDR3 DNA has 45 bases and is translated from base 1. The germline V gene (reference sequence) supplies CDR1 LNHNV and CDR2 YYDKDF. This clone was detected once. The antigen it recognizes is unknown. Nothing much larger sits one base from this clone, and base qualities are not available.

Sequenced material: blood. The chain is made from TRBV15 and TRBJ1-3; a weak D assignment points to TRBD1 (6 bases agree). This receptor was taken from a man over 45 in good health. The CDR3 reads CATSRVQGSGNTIYF. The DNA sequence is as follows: TGTGCCACCAGCAGAGTTCAGGGGTCGGGAAACACCATATATTTT.